The 26 T cell receptor beta chains reported below all come from one sample, sequenced in a study of blood T cell repertoires in COVID-19. Some clones are missing from TCRdb's copy, which holds only in-frame ones; the method was immunoSEQ multiplex PCR. The repertoire holds about 1,700 clones, with approximately 84% as singletons. Sequenced: peripheral blood. These receptors were taken from a man aged 70 or older with active COVID-19.

The rearrangement links TRBV5-1 to TRBJ1-2; D gene ambiguous. The germline V and J ends were trimmed by 2 bases and 3 bases, with 11 bases remaining between them. The CDR3 is made up of 14 amino acids. The germline V gene has CDR1 SGHRS and CDR2 YFSETQ. CDR3 loop: CASSFNEGYYGYTF. DNA for the CDR3: TGCGCCAGCAGCTTCAATGAGGGCTACTATGGCTACACCTTC. Complete variable domain (other parts from reference TRBV5-1 and TRBJ1-2): KAGVTQTPRYLIKTRGQQVTLSCSPISGHRSVSWYQQTPGQGLQFLFEYFSETQRNKGNFPGRFSGRQFSNSRSEMNVSTLELGDSALYLCASSFNEGYYGYTFGSGTRLTVV.

This chain joins TRBV7-9 and TRBJ2-1, with D hard to call. In germline, CDR1 is SEHNR, CDR2 FQNEAQ (reference sequence). Between the trimmed V and J ends, which lost 5 bases and 4 bases, there was a span of 3 bases. The CDR3 is made up of 11 amino acids. CDR3 in DNA: TGTGCCAGCAGCCCTTACAATGAGCAGTTCTTC. Protein sequence: CASSPYNEQFF.

The V gene is TRBV3-1 (or the pseudogene TRBV3-2), the J gene TRBJ1-1; D is uncertain. This CDR3 is 13 amino acids long. V shed 1 base and J shed 4 bases, with 7 bases lying between them. Germline lookup yields CDR1 LGHDT and CDR2 YNNKEL (reference sequence). CDR3 region: CASSQGGLTEAFF. CDR3 nucleotide sequence: TGTGCCAGCAGCCAAGGAGGTCTCACTGAAGCTTTCTTT.

This clone has only one observation. This chain links TRBV27 with TRBJ2-1; TRBD2 is a possible D gene (6 bases). V was trimmed by 5 bases and J by 8 bases, leaving 16 bases between them. Germline V gene sequence: CDR1 MNHEY, CDR2 SMNVEV (reference sequence). The CDR3 is 14 amino acids. CDR3 DNA: TGTGCCAGCAGTCCAACGACTAGTAGCGATGAGCAGTTCTTC. It translates to CASSPTTSSDEQFF.

The chain employs TRBV27 and TRBJ2-1; possible D gene TRBD1, 6 bases. Germline V gene data show CDR1 as MNHEY and CDR2 as SMNVEV (reference sequence). V shed 2 bases and J shed 4 bases, with 6 bases lying between them. The CDR3 length is 13 residues. CDR3 nucleotide sequence: TGTGCCAGCAGTTTAGGACAGTACAATGAGCAGTTCTTC. This encodes CASSLGQYNEQFF.

This rearrangement joins TRBV29-1 to TRBJ1-1; 9 bases align to TRBD1. V lost 7 bases and J lost 5; bases outside the gene matches: 5. This CDR3 contains 12 residues. Per the germline V gene, CDR1 is SQVTM and CDR2 is ANQGSEA. The CDR3 coding sequence is TGCAGCGCCAGGGACAGGGAAACTGAAGCTTTCTTT. Protein: CSARDRETEAFF.

The rearrangement links TRBV7-7 to TRBJ2-7; TRBD2 agrees at 7 bases. The germline V gene encodes CDR1 SSHAT and CDR2 FNYEAQ (reference sequence). Losses at the gene ends were 1 base for V and 4 bases for J; bases not matched to a gene: 7. This CDR3 has 15 amino acids. DNA for the CDR3: TGTGCCAGCAGCTTAGGAGGCGGGGGAAATTACGAGCAGTACTTC. Translation gives CASSLGGGGNYEQYF.

The V call is TRBV3-1 (or the pseudogene TRBV3-2), the J call TRBJ2-7; 8 positions match TRBD2. CDR3 length equals 16 residues. Germline V gives CDR1 LGHDT, CDR2 YNNKEL (reference sequence). V gave up 5 bases and J gave up 3 bases; unmatched junction bases: 12. The CDR3 DNA reads as TGTGCCAGCAGCTCGGGGTGGACTAGCTGGGGCTACGAGCAGTACTTC. Amino acids: CASSSGWTSWGYEQYF.

This clone has a handful of counts. The CDR3 here is CASSLVGGGNEQFF. In nucleotides, the CDR3 is TGTGCCAGCAGCTTGGTTGGCGGCGGAAATGAGCAGTTCTTC. The V and J genes are TRBV5-6 and TRBJ2-1; D is unresolved. Germline CDR1 SGHDT, CDR2 YYEEEE. Trimming cost V 0 bases and J 7 bases, with 11 bases left between them. This CDR3 contains 14 residues.

The chain combines TRBV5-1 with TRBJ1-2, with D maybe TRBD1 (5 bases). CDR1 is SGHRS, CDR2 YFSETQ, per germline. V dropped 0 bases and J dropped 7 bases, with 10 bases sitting between them. This CDR3 contains 13 residues. DNA of the CDR3: TGCGCCAGCAGCTTGGAGACCCAGGGTGGCTACACCTTC. Translated: CASSLETQGGYTF.

This clone ranks as large. This chain connects TRBV10-3 to TRBJ2-7, with a weak D call TRBD1 (10 bases). Germline CDR1 ENHRY, CDR2 SYGVKD. CDR3 length: 22 amino acids. Trimming stripped 4 bases from V and 4 bases from J, with 38 bases between. DNA of the CDR3: TGTGCCATCAGTGGTGGCGGGGACAGGGGACAATATGGGACTAGCCCCCCTTACGAGCAGTACTTC. This translates into CAISGGGDRGQYGTSPPYEQYF.

The chain joins TRBV5-1 to TRBJ2-1; 10 positions agree with TRBD2. Trimming took 4 bases from V and 0 from J; bases not matched to a gene: 10. The CDR3 spans 18 residues. Germline V lookup: CDR1 SGHRS, CDR2 YFSETQ. CDR3 amino acids: CASSPGTSAKLSYNEQFF. CDR3 nucleotides: TGCGCCAGCAGCCCGGGGACTAGCGCTAAACTCTCCTACAATGAGCAGTTCTTC.

The chain couples TRBV6-6 to TRBJ1-2; D uncertain. CDR1 and CDR2 (germline): MNHNY, SVGAGI (reference sequence). This CDR3 is 13 amino acids long. The V end lost 2 bases, the J end lost 1 base, and 5 bases lay between the germline ends. The CDR3 loop reads CASSYELNYGYTF. The CDR3 nucleotides read TGTGCCAGCAGTTACGAGCTTAACTATGGCTACACCTTC.

The chain couples TRBV5-6 to TRBJ1-6; TRBD1 agrees at 7 bases. The CDR3 totals 14 residues. Germline lookup yields CDR1 SGHDT and CDR2 YYEEEE. V was clipped by 0 bases and J by 9 bases; unmatched bases: 3. The CDR3 DNA is TGTGCCAGCAGCTTGGGGCACAGGGGTTCACCCCTCCACTTT. As protein: CASSLGHRGSPLHF.

This chain links TRBV6-2 or TRBV6-3 with TRBJ2-1; D not certain. Germline V gives CDR1 MNHEY, CDR2 SVGEGT. The V end lost 6 bases, the J end lost 0 bases, and 15 bases lay between the germline ends. This CDR3 spans 16 amino acids. The CDR3 DNA reads TGTGCCAGCAGCCCTCTAAACCGAGGCTCCTACAATGAGCAGTTCTTC. Amino acids: CASSPLNRGSYNEQFF.

The genes are TRBV18 and TRBJ2-7, with 8 bases that match TRBD1. V dropped 3 bases and J dropped 7; count of bases not matched to a gene: 11. From germline, CDR1 is KGHSH and CDR2 LQKENI. The CDR3 covers 15 residues. In DNA, the CDR3 is TGTGCCAGCTCACCCGCATACAGGGGGTCCGGGGAGCAGTACTTC. Translating gives CASSPAYRGSGEQYF.

This clone occurred a few times. The V call is TRBV10-3, the J call TRBJ2-7; 8 positions match TRBD1. Germline loops: CDR1 ENHRY, CDR2 SYGVKD. This CDR3 spans 14 amino acids. With 5 bases clipped from V and 7 bases from J, the junction kept 10 bases outside the gene matches. Here the CDR3 reads CAISPGGPAREQYF. DNA for the CDR3: TGTGCCATCAGTCCAGGGGGCCCGGCGAGGGAGCAGTACTTC.

The chain is built from TRBV11-2 and TRBJ2-7; D is possibly TRBD1 (6 bases). Trimming stripped 4 bases from V and 10 bases from J, with 14 bases between. Germline V lookup: CDR1 SGHAT, CDR2 FQNNGV. This CDR3 has 12 residues. CDR3 nucleotides: TGTGCCAGCAGCTCTTACAGGGCCCCTCAGTACTTC. Translation gives CASSSYRAPQYF.

This clone was observed a handful of times. The gene calls are TRBV18 and TRBJ2-3; D call uncertain. Germline V CDR1 and CDR2: KGHSH, LQKENI. V lost 2 bases to trimming and J lost 5 bases, with 23 bases between them. CDR3 length: 18 amino acids. CDR3: CASSPEFNSDRLGDTQYF. As DNA, the CDR3 is TGTGCCAGCTCACCAGAGTTCAATAGTGACCGTCTAGGAGATACGCAGTATTTT.

The chain has TRBV5-6 and TRBJ1-6; no firm D call. V was clipped by 6 bases and J by 10 bases, with 26 bases between them. The V gene's germline CDR1 is SGHDT and CDR2 YYEEEE. CDR3 length equals 17 residues. The CDR3 region has the DNA TGTGCCAGCATGACGACTCTCTCGGCTGTCGGTGGGTCACCCCTCCACTTT. As protein: CASMTTLSAVGGSPLHF.

The chain has TRBV25-1 and TRBJ2-5; TRBD2 matches at 8 bases. This CDR3 contains 15 residues. CDR1 and CDR2 from the germline V gene are MGHDK and SYGVNS. V gave up 1 base and J gave up 0 bases; unmatched junction bases: 1. CDR3 coding DNA: TGTGCCAGCAGTGAATTAGCGGGGTACCAAGAGACCCAGTACTTC. It codes for CASSELAGYQETQYF. The full variable domain, with the rest looked up from reference TRBV25-1 and TRBJ2-5, is EADIYQTPRYLVIGTGKKITLECSQTMGHDKMYWYQQDPGMELHLIHYSYGVNSTEKGDLSSESTVSRIRTEHFPLTLESARPSHTSQYLCASSELAGYQETQYFGPGTRLLVL.

This chain joins TRBV7-9 and TRBJ1-5, with a tentative D call TRBD1 (6 bases). Trimming removed 1 base at V and 6 bases at J, with 16 bases between. The CDR3 contains 16 residues. Germline CDR1 reads SEHNR; CDR2 reads FQNEAQ (reference sequence). CDR3 sequence reads: CASSLGGNRVGQPQHF. The DNA for the CDR3 is TGTGCCAGCAGCTTAGGAGGAAACAGGGTTGGTCAGCCCCAGCATTTT.

The chain combines TRBV12-3 or TRBV12-4 with TRBJ1-1; D gene ambiguous. V was cut by 5 bases and J by 9 bases, with 13 bases left in between. CDR3 size: 12 residues. The CDR3 sequence: CASSPPTAQAFF. CDR3 DNA sequence: TGTGCCAGCAGTCCCCCCACAGCTCAAGCTTTCTTT.

The J gene is TRBJ1-1, the V gene TRBV10-2; D is perhaps TRBD1 (5 bases). The V end was cut by 2 bases, the J end by 1 base, with 5 bases between. This CDR3 is 13 amino acids long. CDR1 is WSHSY and CDR2 is SAAADI in the germline V gene. CDR3 nucleotides: TGCGCCAGCAGTGAGACAGGGAACACTGAAGCTTTCTTT. It codes for CASSETGNTEAFF.

The rearrangement joins TRBV2 to TRBJ1-3, with a tentative D call TRBD1 (6 bases). Trimming stripped 7 bases from V and 4 bases from J, with 14 bases between. CDR3 size: 14 residues. The germline gives CDR1 SNHLY, CDR2 FYNNEI. CDR3 in DNA: TGTGCCAGCAAACAACAGGGCCCCGGAAACACCATATATTTT. Translating gives CASKQQGPGNTIYF.

The chain has TRBV5-5 and TRBJ2-3, with TRBD1 identical over 11 bases. With 4 bases clipped from V and 2 bases from J, the junction kept 6 bases outside the gene matches. Germline V gene data show CDR1 as SGHKS and CDR2 as YYEKEE (reference sequence). This CDR3 is built from 16 residues. The CDR3 sequence is CASSIGQGAFTDTQYF. The CDR3 DNA follows: TGTGCCAGCAGCATCGGACAGGGGGCCTTCACAGATACGCAGTATTTT.